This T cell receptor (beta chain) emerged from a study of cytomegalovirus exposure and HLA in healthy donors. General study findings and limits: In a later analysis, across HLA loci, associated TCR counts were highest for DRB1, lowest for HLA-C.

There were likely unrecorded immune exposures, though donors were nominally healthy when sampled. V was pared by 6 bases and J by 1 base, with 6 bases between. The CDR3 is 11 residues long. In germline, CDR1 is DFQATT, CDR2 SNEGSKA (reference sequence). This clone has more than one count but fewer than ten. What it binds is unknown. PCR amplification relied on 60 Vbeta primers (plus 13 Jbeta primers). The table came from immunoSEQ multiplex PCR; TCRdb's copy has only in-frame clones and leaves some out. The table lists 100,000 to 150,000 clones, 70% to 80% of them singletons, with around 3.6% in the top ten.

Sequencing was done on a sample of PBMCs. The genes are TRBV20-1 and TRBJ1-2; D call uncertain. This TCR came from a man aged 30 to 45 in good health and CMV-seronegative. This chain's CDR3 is CSASDNYGYTF. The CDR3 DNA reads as TGCAGTGCCTCAGATAACTATGGCTACACCTTC.